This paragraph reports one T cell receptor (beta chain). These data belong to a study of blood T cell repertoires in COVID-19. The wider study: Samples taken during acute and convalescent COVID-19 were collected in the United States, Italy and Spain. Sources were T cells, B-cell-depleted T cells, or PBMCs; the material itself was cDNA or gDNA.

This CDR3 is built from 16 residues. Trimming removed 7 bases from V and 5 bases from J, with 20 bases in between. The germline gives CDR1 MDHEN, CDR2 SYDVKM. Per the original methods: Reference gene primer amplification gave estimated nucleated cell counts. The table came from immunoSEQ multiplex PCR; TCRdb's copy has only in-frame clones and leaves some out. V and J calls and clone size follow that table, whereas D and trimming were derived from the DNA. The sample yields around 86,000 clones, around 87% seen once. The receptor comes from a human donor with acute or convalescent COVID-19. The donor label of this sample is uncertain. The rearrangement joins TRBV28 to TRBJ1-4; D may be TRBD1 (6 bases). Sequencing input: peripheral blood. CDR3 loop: CASIRGGRRNNEKLFF. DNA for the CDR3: TGTGCCAGCATTAGGGGGGGGCGGCGAAACAATGAAAAACTGTTTTTT.